The 6 T cell receptor beta chains below all came from one sample that was sequenced in a study of cytomegalovirus exposure and HLA in healthy donors. 60 Vbeta and 13 Jbeta primers were used in PCR. TCRdb's table, derived via immunoSEQ multiplex PCR, lists solely in-frame clones and lacks some. The sample yields fewer than 90,000 clones, around 74% seen once. Specimen: PBMCs. The receptors derive from a man aged 30 to 39 in good health and CMV-seropositive.

V and J are TRBV11-2 and TRBJ2-1; the match to TRBD2 covers 14 bases. The germline V gene has CDR1 SGHAT and CDR2 FQNNGV. Trimming took 5 bases from V and 8 from J; bases not matched to a gene: 11. This CDR3 is 17 amino acids long. The DNA of the CDR3 is TGTGCCAGCAGCCCCCGACTAGCGGGGGGGCCTATAGATGAGCAGTTCTTC. Translation gives CASSPRLAGGPIDEQFF.

The J gene is TRBJ2-7, the V gene TRBV7-6; 7 nucleotides align to TRBD1. The CDR3 has 15 amino acids. With 6 bases clipped from V and 0 bases from J, the junction kept 8 bases outside the gene matches. From germline, CDR1 is SGHVS and CDR2 FNYEAQ. The CDR3, as DNA: TGTGCCAGCAGTAAACAGGGGCTAAGCTCCTACGAGCAGTACTTC. Encoded protein: CASSKQGLSSYEQYF.

This sequence joins TRBV7-8 and TRBJ2-3, with 7 bases that match TRBD2. Germline-derived CDR1 and CDR2 are SGHVS and FQNEAQ. The ends lost 6 bases at V and 5 bases at J; junction bases unmatched: 8. The CDR3 totals 14 residues. CDR3 sequence reads: CASSLSGVEDTQYF. As DNA, the CDR3 is TGTGCCAGCAGTTTAAGCGGGGTGGAAGATACGCAGTATTTT.

The chain carries TRBV11-2 and TRBJ2-7; TRBD1 aligns across 7 bases. Germline loops: CDR1 SGHAT, CDR2 FQNNGV. With 2 bases clipped from V and 2 bases from J, the junction kept 12 bases outside the gene matches. This CDR3 contains 17 residues. Here the CDR3 reads CASSLKSRGGVPYEQYF. CDR3 DNA sequence: TGTGCCAGCAGCTTAAAGTCCCGAGGGGGCGTCCCCTACGAGCAGTACTTC.

The V gene is TRBV5-6, the J gene TRBJ1-5, with D tentatively TRBD1 (5 bases). Germline loops: CDR1 SGHDT, CDR2 YYEEEE. The CDR3 runs to 16 residues. V was clipped by 4 bases and J by 4 bases, with 18 bases between them. The CDR3 loop reads CASSTNRQPGNQPQHF. CDR3 sequence (DNA): TGTGCCAGCAGCACCAACCGACAGCCAGGGAATCAGCCCCAGCATTTT.

V usage is TRBV5-4 and J usage is TRBJ1-6; the D gene is possibly TRBD1 (5 bases). Germline CDR1 reads SGHNT; CDR2 reads YYREEE (reference sequence). V was trimmed by 0 bases and J by 7 bases, leaving 17 bases between them. This CDR3 spans 17 amino acids. The CDR3: CASSLAGAGSVNSPLHF. In DNA form, the CDR3 reads TGTGCCAGCAGCTTGGCCGGAGCAGGGTCGGTAAATTCACCCCTCCACTTT.